This T cell receptor (beta chain) was captured by sequencing in a study of blood T cell repertoires in COVID-19 (TCRdb year 2020). For the study in its entirety: The collaborator samples originated in the United States, Italy and Spain and spanned the acute and convalescent phases of COVID-19. The prospective study material was composed of cDNA or gDNA derived from T cells, B-cell-depleted T cells, or PBMCs. A de-identified subject ID, COVID-19 status, age in years and sex were almost always included in the sample metadata. HLA class I and class II types, where available, came from metadata supplied by the sample provider rather than from assay-based typing. Samples came from the ongoing ImmuneRACE study (first 160 participants) plus 1,254 subjects from 6 global collaborators. The repertoires were released in a freely available public database meant as a resource for research on the immune response to SARS-CoV-2. Subjects who had been exposed to COVID-19, were actively infected with it, or had recovered from it provided the deeply sampled blood TCRbeta repertoires that made up the dataset.

Whole blood was collected in K2EDTA tubes by collaborating institutions according to the institutions' own protocols. For TCRbeta analysis, collaborators shipped samples in one of three forms: frozen whole blood, isolated PBMCs, or DNA extracted from either of those sample types. This clone was seen a single time. No antigen is known for it. No much larger clone exists at a distance of one base, and base qualities are not known. TCRbeta CDR3 regions were amplified from genomic DNA by means of the immunoSEQ Assay, a bias-controlled multiplex PCR. Per the original workflow: Within the assay, amplification of reference gene primers was used to estimate how many nucleated cells each sample contained. To quantify the absolute abundance of each unique TCRbeta CDR3 rearrangement, sequence reads were collapsed and filtered. For each sample, productive Simpson clonality was calculated by taking the square root of Simpson's diversity index across productive rearrangements. As stored in TCRdb, this immuneACCESS dataset retains in-frame rearrangements with V and J assigned. A fraction of the clones does not appear; measured against another copy, unresolved V genes explain less than half of the discrepancy, and the remainder lacks a known reason. V and J calls and clone size follow that table, whereas D and trimming were derived from the DNA. The sample table holds approximately 130,000 clones, of which about four fifths were seen once. Jointly, the top ten make up roughly 5.5% of the sample.

Between the V and J ends, shortened by 4 bases and 5 bases respectively, the junction contains 14 bases. CDR1 and CDR2 (SGHDN, FVKESK) derive from the germline V gene. The CDR3 measures 14 amino acids from cysteine to phenylalanine. Kept here is only the CDR3 DNA, which spans 42 bases and is read in frame from base 1. Paper-wide results and their limitations: How much clinical and demographic metadata was included differed by source and by participant, and the metadata was provided uncurated.

Rearrangement joined TRBV14 to TRBJ2-5, and possibly TRBD2, on 5 matching bases. This sequence was found in a man at least 80 years old with active or convalescent COVID-19. The sample taken for sequencing was peripheral blood. The DNA reads as follows: TGTGCCAGCAGCCCCGGACTGTACGGGGAGACCCAGTACTTC. This translates into CASSPGLYGETQYF.